This T cell receptor beta chain was recorded in a study of PD-1 blockade in classical Hodgkin lymphoma. Study outcomes and limitations: Possible causes of repertoire differences, disease activity or prior therapy, remain undefined.

Each patient experienced a relapse that followed autologous stem cell transplantation, and brentuximab vedotin exposure varied. This CDR3 spans 14 amino acids. Trimming removed 8 bases at V and 6 bases at J, with 17 bases between. Looked up from germline, CDR1 is MDHEN and CDR2 is SYDVKM. Sequenced by immunoSEQ multiplex PCR; TCRdb stores in-frame clones only, minus some. The profile shows around 45,000 clones, approximately 91% of them singletons. Of note for this clone: Its antigen is unknown.

The rearrangement links TRBV28 to TRBJ1-5; possible D gene TRBD1, 6 bases. The TCR was taken from a human donor with classical Hodgkin lymphoma. Sequenced material: peripheral blood mononuclear cells (PBMCs), taken at baseline. CDR3 in amino acids: CASVEQGVGQPQHF. DNA of the CDR3: TGTGCCAGCGTCGAACAGGGCGTGGGTCAGCCCCAGCATTTT.